This T cell receptor beta chain came from a study of breast tumors, draining lymph nodes, adjacent tissues. TCRdb re-analysed the multiplex PCR reads in MiXCR, keeping a single row per CDR3 protein. The sample has around 190,000 distinct CDR3 sequences; approximately 33% are singletons. Axillary draining lymph nodes of breast cancer patients supplied the node samples. Findings and caveats of the study: The lymph node origin of tumor T cells was framed as consistent with a hypothesis, not demonstrated. Tumors had less TCR diversity than lymph nodes, more than nontumor tissue.

The germline V gene has CDR1 SGHTA and CDR2 FQGTGA. Germline trimming cut 1 base from V and 2 bases from J; bases unmatched to any gene: 10. This CDR3 contains 18 residues. As for this clonotype: Its antigen is undetermined. This may stem from a read error, because a much larger clone lies one nucleotide away.

The chain joins TRBV7-3 to TRBJ2-1; TRBD2 matches at 8 bases. Sequencing was done on a sample of axillary lymph node tissue. The TCR sequence derives from a female donor with breast cancer. Some clones in this sample may be carry-over from other donors' samples. The DNA for the CDR3 is TGTGCCAGCAGCTTAAATATAGGGAGCGGGGGCACCTACAATGAGCAGTTCTTC. Protein product: CASSLNIGSGGTYNEQFF.